A single sample is the source of the 30 T cell receptor beta chains below, sequenced in a study of high-grade serous ovarian cancer treatment subgroups. Tumor samples were obtained before definitive surgery or chemotherapy. Some clones are missing from TCRdb's copy, which holds only in-frame ones; the method was immunoSEQ multiplex PCR. The table lists approximately 36,000 clones, about four fifths of them singletons, with roughly 3% in the top ten. The material sequenced was tumor tissue. Receptors were obtained from a human donor with high-grade serous ovarian cancer.

The V gene is TRBV7-9, the J gene TRBJ1-1; D unclear. The germline V gene encodes CDR1 SEHNR and CDR2 FQNEAQ (reference sequence). V lost 7 bases and J 1 base, leaving 10 bases between the germline ends. The CDR3 is 13 amino acids. CDR3 in DNA: TGTGCCAGCAAGGACGTGGGGAACACTGAAGCTTTCTTT. It yields the protein CASKDVGNTEAFF. The full variable domain, with the rest looked up from reference TRBV7-9 and TRBJ1-1, is DTGVSQNPRHKITKRGQNVTFRCDPISEHNRLYWYRQTLGQGPEFLTYFQNEAQLEKSRLLSDRFSAERPKGSFSTLEIQRTEQGDSAMYLCASKDVGNTEAFFGQGTRLTVV.

This clone came up once. The V call is TRBV27, the J call TRBJ2-7; D unclear. V gave up 4 bases and J gave up 3 bases, with 7 bases separating them. This CDR3 contains 12 residues. Per the germline V gene, CDR1 is MNHEY and CDR2 is SMNVEV (reference sequence). In DNA, the CDR3 is TGTGCCAGCAGTTCTTACGGCTACGAGCAGTACTTC. Translating it yields CASSSYGYEQYF.

V is TRBV5-1 and J is TRBJ2-3; D is possibly TRBD2 (5 bases). Germline loops: CDR1 SGHRS, CDR2 YFSETQ. The CDR3 contains 15 residues. Trimming stripped 2 bases from V and 5 bases from J, with 15 bases between. The CDR3 DNA is TGCGCCAGCAGCTTCGGGCGGGCCCTGGGAGATACGCAGTATTTT. Translation: CASSFGRALGDTQYF.

The chain carries TRBV7-2 and TRBJ2-3, with TRBD2 matching 8 bases. The V gene end was trimmed by 1 base and the J gene end by 1 base; junction bases not matched to a gene: 1. The CDR3 totals 15 residues. Germline CDR1 reads SGHTA; CDR2 reads FQGNSA. For the CDR3, the DNA is TGTGCCAGCAGCTTAGAAGCGGGAGGCACAGATACGCAGTATTTT. This encodes CASSLEAGGTDTQYF.

Worth noting for this clone: The sample contains more than one DNA sequence encoding this CDR3. The chain carries TRBV28 and TRBJ1-4; D uncertain. Trimming removed 2 bases from V and 7 bases from J, with 5 bases in between. The CDR3 runs 12 residues. From germline, CDR1 is MDHEN and CDR2 SYDVKM. CDR3 loop: CASSLRGEKLFF. The CDR3 DNA is TGTGCCAGCAGTTTACGGGGTGAAAAACTGTTTTTT.

The V call is TRBV7-9, the J call TRBJ2-7; 11 bases agree with TRBD2. Trimming at V came to 5 bases and at J to 2 bases, leaving 2 bases not matched to a gene. The CDR3 sequence is 14 residues long. CDR1 is SEHNR and CDR2 is FQNEAQ in the germline V gene (reference sequence). CDR3 sequence reads: CASSALAGAYEQYF. The CDR3 coding sequence is TGTGCCAGCAGCGCACTAGCGGGAGCCTACGAGCAGTACTTC.

The chain recombines TRBV29-1 with TRBJ2-7; TRBD2 might be the D (6 bases). CDR3 size: 13 residues. Trimming took 5 bases from V and 4 from J, leaving 15 bases between them. Per germline, CDR1 SQVTM and CDR2 ANQGSEA. The CDR3 DNA reads TGCAGCGTTTTGGGACTGACTGGGTACGAGCAGTACTTC. It is translated as CSVLGLTGYEQYF.

This clone was observed once. The chain links TRBV5-5 to TRBJ1-2, with a weak D call TRBD1 (5 bases). Trimming took off 4 bases at V and 0 bases at J, with 13 bases between the two ends. In germline, CDR1 is SGHKS, CDR2 YYEKEE (reference sequence). The CDR3 totals 15 residues. In DNA, the CDR3 is TGTGCCAGCAGCGGATTTCAGGGAGCTAACTATGGCTACACCTTC. As protein: CASSGFQGANYGYTF.

In nucleotides, the CDR3 is TGTGCCAGCAGCCCATCCTATTACAGAGGACTCAAGCCCCAGCATTTT. Amino acid sequence: CASSPSYYRGLKPQHF. V and J are TRBV5-8 and TRBJ1-5; the D is unclear. The CDR3 length is 16 residues. CDR1 SGHTS and CDR2 YDEGEE come from the germline V gene. Trimming cost V 4 bases and J 8 bases, with 22 bases left between them. The entire variable domain, with the rest obtained from reference TRBV5-8 and TRBJ1-5, is as follows: EAGVTQSPTHLIKTRGQQATLRCSPISGHTSVYWYQQALGLGLQFLLWYDEGEERNRGNFPPRFSGRQFPNYSSELNVNALELEDSALYLCASSPSYYRGLKPQHFGDGTRLSIL.

The chain carries TRBV11-2 and TRBJ2-5; TRBD2 might be the D (7 bases). The length of the CDR3 is 15 residues. Looked up from germline, CDR1 is SGHAT and CDR2 is FQNNGV. V lost 4 bases and J 5 bases, leaving 17 bases between the germline ends. CDR3 loop: CASSYLGGRGETQYF. The CDR3 DNA sequence: TGTGCCAGCAGCTATTTGGGGGGGCGTGGGGAGACCCAGTACTTC. Filled out from reference TRBV11-2 and TRBJ2-5, the complete variable domain reads EAGVAQSPRYKIIEKRQSVAFWCNPISGHATLYWYQQILGQGPKLLIQFQNNGVVDDSQLPKDRFSAERLKGVDSTLKIQPAKLEDSAVYLCASSYLGGRGETQYFGPGTRLLVL.

This clone has just a few counts. The chain links TRBV9 to TRBJ1-2; tentative D call: TRBD1 (5 bases). The CDR3 consists of 14 residues. Trimming stripped 0 bases from V and 6 bases from J, with 12 bases between. The germline V gene has CDR1 SGDLS and CDR2 YYNGEE. The CDR3 loop reads CASSVGGGDHGYTF. CDR3 bases: TGTGCCAGCAGCGTAGGTGGAGGGGATCATGGCTACACCTTC. Drawing the rest from reference TRBV9 and TRBJ1-2, the complete variable domain is DSGVTQTPKHLITATGQRVTLRCSPRSGDLSVYWYQQSLDQGLQFLIQYYNGEERAKGNILERFSAQQFPDLHSELNLSSLELGDSALYFCASSVGGGDHGYTFGSGTRLTVV.

In this sample, this clone turned up once. The chain has TRBV6-5 and TRBJ1-2; TRBD1 is a possible D gene (6 bases). V dropped 5 bases and J dropped 10 bases, with 14 bases sitting between them. The CDR3 extends over 12 amino acids. From germline, CDR1 is MNHEY and CDR2 SVGAGI. The CDR3 DNA is TGTGCCAGCAGTGCCCACAGGGTCGACTACACCTTC. Protein product: CASSAHRVDYTF.

V is TRBV11-2 and J is TRBJ2-7, with unresolved D. Trimming removed 2 bases at V and 0 bases at J, with 2 bases between. This CDR3 is 12 amino acids long. CDR1 SGHAT and CDR2 FQNNGV come from the germline V gene. DNA for the CDR3: TGTGCCAGCAGCTTAAACTCCTACGAGCAGTACTTC. Protein sequence: CASSLNSYEQYF.

In nucleotides, the CDR3 is TGTGCCAGACTTATATCGGACAGGGACTACGAGCAGTACTTC. Translating it yields CARLISDRDYEQYF. This chain uses TRBV21-1 with TRBJ2-7; whether TRBD1, the table's D call, matches the DNA was not checked. TRBV21-1 is deemed a pseudogene. This CDR3 contains 14 residues.

The chain couples TRBV6-6 to TRBJ2-3, with D unresolved. CDR3 length: 14 amino acids. V dropped 0 bases and J dropped 9 bases, with 13 bases sitting between them. Germline loops: CDR1 MNHNY, CDR2 SVGAGI (reference sequence). DNA of the CDR3: TGTGCCAGCAGTTACTCGATGGGCGTCTCCACGCAGTATTTT. Translating it yields CASSYSMGVSTQYF.

The chain employs TRBV6-6 and TRBJ2-1, with D possibly TRBD1 on 6 matching bases. This CDR3 is built from 11 residues. V gave up 6 bases and J gave up 8 bases, with 8 bases separating them. Germline V CDR1 and CDR2: MNHNY, SVGAGI (reference sequence). CDR3 loop: CASRTGDEQFF. CDR3 nucleotide sequence: TGTGCCAGCAGGACAGGCGATGAGCAGTTCTTC.

This clone was seen a single time. The chain is built from TRBV7-2 and TRBJ1-1, with D possibly TRBD1 on 6 matching bases. The V end lost 4 bases, the J end lost 5 bases, and 14 bases lay between the germline ends. This CDR3 is 14 amino acids long. Per germline, CDR1 SGHTA and CDR2 FQGNSA. The CDR3 sequence is CASSSQGRGTEAFF. The DNA for the CDR3 is TGTGCCAGCAGCTCCCAGGGGAGGGGAACTGAAGCTTTCTTT.

The CDR3 coding sequence is TGCAGCGGACAGAGGGGAGACACGCAGTATTTT. Translated: CSGQRGDTQYF. The chain joins TRBV29-1 to TRBJ2-3; D is tentatively TRBD1 or TRBD2 (5 bases each). This CDR3 contains 11 residues. With 7 bases removed from V and 9 bases from J, the gap between germline ends came to 14 bases. From germline, CDR1 is SQVTM and CDR2 ANQGSEA.

This chain uses TRBV7-9 with TRBJ2-7; D possibly corresponds to TRBD1 (5 bases). The germline V gene has CDR1 SEHNR and CDR2 FQNEAQ (reference sequence). V was clipped by 4 bases and J by 0 bases, with 16 bases between them. The CDR3 runs 16 residues. As DNA, the CDR3 is TGTGCCAGCAGCTCACGCAGGGCCTCTACCTCCTACGAGCAGTACTTC. Amino acids: CASSSRRASTSYEQYF. The variable domain in full, with the rest retrieved from reference TRBV7-9 and TRBJ2-7, is DTGVSQNPRHKITKRGQNVTFRCDPISEHNRLYWYRQTLGQGPEFLTYFQNEAQLEKSRLLSDRFSAERPKGSFSTLEIQRTEQGDSAMYLCASSSRRASTSYEQYFGPGTRLTVT.

The chain carries TRBV7-3 and TRBJ2-2, with D perhaps TRBD2 (5 bases). Trimming shortened V by 5 bases and J by 3 bases, and 16 bases separated the two germline ends. Germline V gives CDR1 SGHTA, CDR2 FQGTGA. This CDR3 has 16 amino acids. DNA for the CDR3: TGTGCCAGCAGCCCTTACCACAGCGGCGACACCGGGGAGCTGTTTTTT. Its protein product is CASSPYHSGDTGELFF.

The chain carries TRBV11-2 and TRBJ2-7; 7 bases align to TRBD1. Germline V gene sequence: CDR1 SGHAT, CDR2 FQNNGV. The length of the CDR3 is 15 residues. The ends lost 5 bases at V and 2 bases at J; junction bases unmatched: 9. Written as DNA, the CDR3 is TGTGCCAGCAGCCCACCGGGACAGTTAACCTACGAGCAGTACTTC. Translating gives CASSPPGQLTYEQYF. Combining the CDR3 with reference TRBV11-2 and TRBJ2-7 gives the whole variable domain EAGVAQSPRYKIIEKRQSVAFWCNPISGHATLYWYQQILGQGPKLLIQFQNNGVVDDSQLPKDRFSAERLKGVDSTLKIQPAKLEDSAVYLCASSPPGQLTYEQYFGPGTRLTVT.

This clone appeared a few times. This rearrangement joins TRBV14 to TRBJ1-4; D ambiguous. Trimming removed 2 bases from V and 0 bases from J, with 10 bases in between. The V gene's germline CDR1 is SGHDN and CDR2 FVKESK. CDR3 length: 16 amino acids. Here the CDR3 DNA reads TGTGCCAGCAGCCAACATAATCGGGCAACTAATGAAAAACTGTTTTTT. Translated: CASSQHNRATNEKLFF.

The chain joins TRBV2 to TRBJ2-5, with 9 bases identical to TRBD2. The CDR3 totals 15 residues. With 7 bases clipped from V and 5 bases from J, the junction kept 11 bases outside the gene matches. CDR1 is SNHLY, CDR2 FYNNEI, per germline. Here the CDR3 reads CASKPAGGRGETQYF. Written as DNA, the CDR3 is TGTGCCAGCAAGCCAGCGGGAGGCCGGGGGGAGACCCAGTACTTC.

The chain links TRBV6-6 to TRBJ2-2; 7 bases line up with TRBD2. CDR1 and CDR2 from the germline V gene are MNHNY and SVGAGI (reference sequence). Trimming removed 6 bases from V and 0 bases from J; junction bases left unmatched: 4. This CDR3 is built from 15 residues. The CDR3 is CASRKSGANTGELFF. CDR3 nucleotides: TGTGCCAGCAGGAAGAGCGGGGCGAACACCGGGGAGCTGTTTTTT.

The rearrangement uses TRBV9 and TRBJ1-3, with TRBD1 as a possible D gene (6 bases). V was cut by 2 bases and J by 6 bases, with 18 bases left in between. Germline V gene data show CDR1 as SGDLS and CDR2 as YYNGEE. The CDR3 is 16 amino acids. The CDR3 is CASSVLGGGRENTIYF. The CDR3 nucleotides read TGTGCCAGCAGCGTCCTAGGGGGGGGACGGGAAAACACCATATATTTT.

The CDR3 region is CASSLSGTNTGELFF. The CDR3 DNA is TGTGCCAGCAGCTTGAGCGGAACGAACACCGGGGAGCTGTTTTTT. This chain connects TRBV11-3 to TRBJ2-2; TRBD2 is a possible D gene (5 bases). The CDR3 runs to 15 residues. Germline V CDR1 and CDR2: SGHNT, YENEEA. V was shortened by 3 bases and J by 0 bases, with 8 bases between the two germline ends.

V is TRBV4-3 and J is TRBJ2-1, with 7 bases aligning to TRBD1. The CDR3 runs to 17 residues. J was trimmed by 4 bases and V by 0 bases; bases with no gene match: 9. Germline-derived CDR1 and CDR2 are LGHNA and YSLEER. The CDR3 nucleotides read TGCGCCAGCAGCCAAGAAGACCCGGGACAGAAATACAATGAGCAGTTCTTC. As protein: CASSQEDPGQKYNEQFF.

The chain carries TRBV5-5 and TRBJ1-2, with TRBD1 matching 11 bases. V gave up 2 bases and J gave up 4 bases; unmatched junction bases: 1. CDR3 length: 14 amino acids. Germline CDR1 SGHKS, CDR2 YYEKEE (reference sequence). The CDR3 sequence is CASSFGQGAYGYTF. The CDR3 DNA sequence: TGTGCCAGCAGCTTTGGACAGGGGGCCTATGGCTACACCTTC. The whole variable domain, filled in from reference TRBV5-5 and TRBJ1-2, reads DAGVTQSPTHLIKTRGQQVTLRCSPISGHKSVSWYQQVLGQGPQFIFQYYEKEERGRGNFPDRFSARQFPNYSSELNVNALLLGDSALYLCASSFGQGAYGYTFGSGTRLTVV.

The chain couples TRBV30 to TRBJ2-1; no clear D gene. This CDR3 comprises 11 residues. Between the trimmed V and J ends, which lost 1 base and 10 bases, there was a span of 8 bases. CDR1 is GTSNPN, CDR2 SVGIG, per germline (reference sequence). The CDR3 DNA sequence: TGTGCCTGGAGTGCGCGATGGGAGCAGTTCTTC. Encoded protein: CAWSARWEQFF.

The genes are TRBV4-1 and TRBJ1-4; D is perhaps TRBD1 (5 bases). CDR1 MGHRA and CDR2 YSYEKL come from the germline V gene. The CDR3 runs to 17 residues. Between the trimmed V and J ends, which lost 0 bases and 5 bases, there was a span of 16 bases. DNA for the CDR3: TGCGCCAGCAGCCAAGAAAACGGGGCAGGGTCAAATGAAAAACTGTTTTTT. The encoded protein is CASSQENGAGSNEKLFF.